This TCR beta chain originates from a study of cytomegalovirus exposure and HLA in healthy donors. A multiplex PCR was run with 60 Vbeta primers and 13 Jbeta primers. Some clones are missing from TCRdb's copy, which holds only in-frame ones; the method was immunoSEQ multiplex PCR. This sample has 150,000 to 200,000 clones, with 70% to 80% found just once. The ends lost 8 bases at V and 7 bases at J; junction bases unmatched: 10. Germline V gives CDR1 SEHNR, CDR2 FQNEAQ (reference sequence). This CDR3 region has 13 residues. The chain is built from TRBV7-9 and TRBJ2-7, with TRBD2 matching over 8 bases. The TCR was taken from a woman aged 45-65 years in good health and CMV-seronegative. Sample: PBMCs. The DNA of the CDR3 is TGTGCCAGCCTGCGCGCGGGAGGTTGGGAGCAGTACTTC. It yields the protein CASLRAGGWEQYF.